This T cell receptor (beta chain) was recorded in a study of T cell changes during pregnancy in multiple sclerosis. Some clones are missing from TCRdb's copy, which holds only in-frame ones; the method was immunoSEQ multiplex PCR. The repertoire holds 40,000 to 50,000 clones, with approximately 94% as singletons. Specimen: CD8+ T cells from peripheral blood mononuclear cells, collected in the third trimester of pregnancy. The clonotype was recovered from a female donor with multiple sclerosis, enrolled in a pregnancy study.

The DNA of the CDR3 is TGTGCCATCAGGGGGGACAGCCCCGACCCTCACTCTGGGGCCAACGTCCTGACTTTC. Translation: CAIRGDSPDPHSGANVLTF. This chain uses TRBV10-3 with TRBJ2-6, with TRBD1 matching over 7 bases. Germline V gene data show CDR1 as ENHRY and CDR2 as SYGVKD. The length of the CDR3 is 19 residues. Trimming at V came to 6 bases and at J to 0 bases, leaving 14 bases not matched to a gene.